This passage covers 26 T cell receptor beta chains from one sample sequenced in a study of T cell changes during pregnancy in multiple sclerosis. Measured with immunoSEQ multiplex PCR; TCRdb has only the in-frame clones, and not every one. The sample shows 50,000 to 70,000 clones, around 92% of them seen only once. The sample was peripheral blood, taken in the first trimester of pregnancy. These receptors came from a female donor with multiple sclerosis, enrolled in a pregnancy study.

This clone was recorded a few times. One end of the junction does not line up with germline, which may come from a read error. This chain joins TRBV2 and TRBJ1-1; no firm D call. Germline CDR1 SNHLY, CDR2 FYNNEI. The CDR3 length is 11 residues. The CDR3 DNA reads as TGTGCCAGCAGTGAAGGGCAGAGGGTTTGCTTT. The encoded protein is CASSEGQRVCF.

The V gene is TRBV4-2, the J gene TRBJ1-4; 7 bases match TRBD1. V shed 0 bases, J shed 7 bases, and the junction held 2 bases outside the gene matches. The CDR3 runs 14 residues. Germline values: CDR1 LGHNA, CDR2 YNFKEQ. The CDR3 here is CASSQEGQVEKLFF. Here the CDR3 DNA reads TGTGCCAGCAGCCAAGAAGGACAGGTTGAAAAACTGTTTTTT.

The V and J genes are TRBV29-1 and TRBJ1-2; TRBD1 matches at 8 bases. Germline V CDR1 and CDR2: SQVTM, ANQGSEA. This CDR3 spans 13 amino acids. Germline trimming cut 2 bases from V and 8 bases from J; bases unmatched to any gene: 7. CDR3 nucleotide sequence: TGCAGCGTTGAACCCGACAGGGGACTAGGCTACACCTTC. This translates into CSVEPDRGLGYTF. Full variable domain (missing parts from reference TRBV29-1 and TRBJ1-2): SAVISQKPSRDICQRGTSLTIQCQVDSQVTMMFWYRQQPGQSLTLIATANQGSEATYESGFVIDKFPISRPNLTFSTLTVSNMSPEDSSIYLCSVEPDRGLGYTFGSGTRLTVV.

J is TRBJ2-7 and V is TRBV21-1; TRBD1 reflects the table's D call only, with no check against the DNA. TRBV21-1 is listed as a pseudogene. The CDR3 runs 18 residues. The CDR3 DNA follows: TGTGCCAGCAGCAAAGCGGATCATGAGGTGGGACAGGGCTACGAGCAGTACTTC. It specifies CASSKADHEVGQGYEQYF.

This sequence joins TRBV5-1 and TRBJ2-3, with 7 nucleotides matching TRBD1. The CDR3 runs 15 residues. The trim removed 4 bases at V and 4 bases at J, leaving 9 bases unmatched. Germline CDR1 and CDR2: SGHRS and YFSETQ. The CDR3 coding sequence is TGCGCCAGCAGCGGAAAGACAGGGTTCTCAGATACGCAGTATTTT. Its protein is CASSGKTGFSDTQYF.

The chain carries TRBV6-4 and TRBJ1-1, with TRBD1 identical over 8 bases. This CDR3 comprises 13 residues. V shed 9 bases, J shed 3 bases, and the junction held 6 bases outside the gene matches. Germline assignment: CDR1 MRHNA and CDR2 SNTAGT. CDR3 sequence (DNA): TGTGCCAGTGCCCGGACAGGGTACACTGAAGCTTTCTTT. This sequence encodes CASARTGYTEAFF.

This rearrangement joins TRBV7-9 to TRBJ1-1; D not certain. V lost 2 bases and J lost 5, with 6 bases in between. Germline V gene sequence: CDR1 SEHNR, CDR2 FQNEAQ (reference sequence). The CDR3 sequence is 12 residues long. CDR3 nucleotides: TGTGCCAGCAGCTTAAGAGGGACTGAAGCTTTCTTT. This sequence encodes CASSLRGTEAFF. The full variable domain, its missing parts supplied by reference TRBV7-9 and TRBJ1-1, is DTGVSQNPRHKITKRGQNVTFRCDPISEHNRLYWYRQTLGQGPEFLTYFQNEAQLEKSRLLSDRFSAERPKGSFSTLEIQRTEQGDSAMYLCASSLRGTEAFFGQGTRLTVV.

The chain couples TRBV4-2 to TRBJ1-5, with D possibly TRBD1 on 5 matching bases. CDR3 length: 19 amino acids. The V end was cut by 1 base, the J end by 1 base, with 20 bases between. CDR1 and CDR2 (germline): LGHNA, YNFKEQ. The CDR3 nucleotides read TGTGCCAGCAGCCAAGTTTTCGAGGGGAGGCAGAGGAGCAATCAGCCCCAGCATTTT. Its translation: CASSQVFEGRQRSNQPQHF.

CDR3 residues: CASQTATNEKLFF. CDR3 nucleotide sequence: TGTGCCAGCCAGACAGCAACTAATGAAAAACTGTTTTTT. The gene calls are TRBV19 and TRBJ1-4, with D tentatively TRBD1 (5 bases). V was clipped by 9 bases and J by 0 bases, with 8 bases between them. CDR3 size: 13 residues. Germline V gene lookup returns CDR1 LNHDA and CDR2 SQIVND (reference sequence).

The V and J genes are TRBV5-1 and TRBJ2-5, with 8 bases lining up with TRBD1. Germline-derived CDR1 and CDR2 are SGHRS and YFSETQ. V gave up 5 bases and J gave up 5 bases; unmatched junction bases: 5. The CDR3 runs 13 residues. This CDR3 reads CASRNDRGETQYF. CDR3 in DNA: TGCGCCAGCAGAAATGACAGGGGTGAGACCCAGTACTTC. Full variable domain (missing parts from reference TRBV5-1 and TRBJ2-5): KAGVTQTPRYLIKTRGQQVTLSCSPISGHRSVSWYQQTPGQGLQFLFEYFSETQRNKGNFPGRFSGRQFSNSRSEMNVSTLELGDSALYLCASRNDRGETQYFGPGTRLLVL.

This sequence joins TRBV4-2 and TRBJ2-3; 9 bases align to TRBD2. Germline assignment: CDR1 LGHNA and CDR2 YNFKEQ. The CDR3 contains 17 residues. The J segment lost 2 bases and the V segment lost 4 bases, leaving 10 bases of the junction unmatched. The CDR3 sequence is CASSLLLSGGPTDTQYF. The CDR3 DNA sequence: TGTGCCAGCAGCCTTCTTCTTAGCGGGGGCCCCACAGATACGCAGTATTTT.

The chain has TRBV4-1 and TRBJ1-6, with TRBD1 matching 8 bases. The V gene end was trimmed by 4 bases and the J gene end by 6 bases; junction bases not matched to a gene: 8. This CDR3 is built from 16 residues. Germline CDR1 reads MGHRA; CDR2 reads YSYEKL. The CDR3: CASSRGTGLSNSPLHF. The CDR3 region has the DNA TGCGCCAGCAGCCGTGGGACAGGCCTTAGTAATTCACCCCTCCACTTT.

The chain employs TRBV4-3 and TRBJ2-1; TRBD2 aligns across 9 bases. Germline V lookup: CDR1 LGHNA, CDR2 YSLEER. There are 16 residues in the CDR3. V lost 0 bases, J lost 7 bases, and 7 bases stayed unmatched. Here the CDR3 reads CASSQDSAGGRNEQFF. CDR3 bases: TGCGCCAGCAGCCAAGATTCGGCGGGGGGGCGAAATGAGCAGTTCTTC.

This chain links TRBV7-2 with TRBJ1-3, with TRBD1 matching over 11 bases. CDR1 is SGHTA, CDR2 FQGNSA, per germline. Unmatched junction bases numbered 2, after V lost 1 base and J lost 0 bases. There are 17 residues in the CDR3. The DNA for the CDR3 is TGTGCCAGCAGCTTAGGGGGACAGGGGGTCTCTGGAAACACCATATATTTT. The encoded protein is CASSLGGQGVSGNTIYF.

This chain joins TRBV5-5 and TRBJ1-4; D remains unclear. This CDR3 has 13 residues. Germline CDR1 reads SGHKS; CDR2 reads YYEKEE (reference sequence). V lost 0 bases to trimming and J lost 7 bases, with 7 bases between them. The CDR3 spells CASSLVLSEKLFF. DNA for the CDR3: TGTGCCAGCAGCTTGGTTCTAAGTGAAAAACTGTTTTTT.

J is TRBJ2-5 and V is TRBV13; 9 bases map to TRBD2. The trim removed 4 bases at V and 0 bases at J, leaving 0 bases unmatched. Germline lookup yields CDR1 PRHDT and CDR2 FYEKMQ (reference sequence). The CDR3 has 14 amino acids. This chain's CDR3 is CASSSSGDQETQYF. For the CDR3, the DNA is TGTGCCAGCAGCTCTAGCGGGGACCAAGAGACCCAGTACTTC.

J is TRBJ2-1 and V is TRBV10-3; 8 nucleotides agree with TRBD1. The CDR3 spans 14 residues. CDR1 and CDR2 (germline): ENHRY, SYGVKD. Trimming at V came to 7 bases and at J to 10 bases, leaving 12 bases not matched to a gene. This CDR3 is CAIKSQGAGNEQFF. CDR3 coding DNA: TGTGCCATCAAAAGCCAGGGGGCAGGTAACGAGCAGTTCTTC.

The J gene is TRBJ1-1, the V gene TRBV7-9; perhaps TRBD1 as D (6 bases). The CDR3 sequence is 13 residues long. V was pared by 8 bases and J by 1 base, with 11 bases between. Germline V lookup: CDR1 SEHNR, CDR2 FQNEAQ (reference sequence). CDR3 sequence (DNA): TGTGCCAGCTCCAGGGGTGGGAACACTGAAGCTTTCTTT. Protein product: CASSRGGNTEAFF.

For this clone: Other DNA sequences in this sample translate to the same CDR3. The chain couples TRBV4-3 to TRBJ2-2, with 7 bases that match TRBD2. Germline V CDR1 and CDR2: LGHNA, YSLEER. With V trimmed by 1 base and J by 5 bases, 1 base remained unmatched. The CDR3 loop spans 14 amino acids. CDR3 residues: CASSQGGGTGELFF. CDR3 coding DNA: TGCGCCAGCAGCCAAGGGGGGGGGACCGGGGAGCTGTTTTTT.

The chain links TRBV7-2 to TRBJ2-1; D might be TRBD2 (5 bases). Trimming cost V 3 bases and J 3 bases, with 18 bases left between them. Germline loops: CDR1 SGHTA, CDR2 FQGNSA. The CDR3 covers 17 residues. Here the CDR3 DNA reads TGTGCCAGCAGCTTGACCCCCACCAGCGGCCTCTACAATGAGCAGTTCTTC. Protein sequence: CASSLTPTSGLYNEQFF.

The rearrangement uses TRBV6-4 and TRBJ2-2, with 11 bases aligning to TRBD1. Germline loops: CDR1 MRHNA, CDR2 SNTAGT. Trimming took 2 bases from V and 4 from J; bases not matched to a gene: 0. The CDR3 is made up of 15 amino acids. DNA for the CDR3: TGTGCCAGCAGTGACGGGACAGGGGGCACCGGGGAGCTGTTTTTT. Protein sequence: CASSDGTGGTGELFF.

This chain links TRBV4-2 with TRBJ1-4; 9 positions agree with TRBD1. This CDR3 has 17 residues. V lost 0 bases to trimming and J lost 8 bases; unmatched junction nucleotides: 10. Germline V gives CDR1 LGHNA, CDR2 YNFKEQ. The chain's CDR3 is CASSQDTGGMSGEKLFF. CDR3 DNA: TGTGCCAGCAGCCAAGATACAGGGGGCATGAGTGGCGAAAAACTGTTTTTT.

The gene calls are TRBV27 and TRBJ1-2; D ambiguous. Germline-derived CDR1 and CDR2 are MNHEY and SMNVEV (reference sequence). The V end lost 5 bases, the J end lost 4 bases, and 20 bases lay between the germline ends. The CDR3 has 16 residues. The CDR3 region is CASSLYPGPKPYGYTF. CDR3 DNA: TGTGCCAGCAGTCTCTATCCGGGTCCAAAACCCTATGGCTACACCTTC.

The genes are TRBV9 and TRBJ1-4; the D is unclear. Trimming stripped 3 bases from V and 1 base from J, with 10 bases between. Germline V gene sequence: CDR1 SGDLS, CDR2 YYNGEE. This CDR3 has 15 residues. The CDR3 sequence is CASSGAALTNEKLFF. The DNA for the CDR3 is TGTGCCAGCAGCGGGGCAGCCTTAACTAATGAAAAACTGTTTTTT.

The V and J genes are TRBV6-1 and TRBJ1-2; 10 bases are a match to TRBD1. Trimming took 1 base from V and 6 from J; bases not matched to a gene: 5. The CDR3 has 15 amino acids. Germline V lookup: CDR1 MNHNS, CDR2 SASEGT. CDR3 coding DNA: TGTGCCAGCAGTGAAGGGGGGACAGGGGTCGATGGCTACACCTTC. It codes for CASSEGGTGVDGYTF.

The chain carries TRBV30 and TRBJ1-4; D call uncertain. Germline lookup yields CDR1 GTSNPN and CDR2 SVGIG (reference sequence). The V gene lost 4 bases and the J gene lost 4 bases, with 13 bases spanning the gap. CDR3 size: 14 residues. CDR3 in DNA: TGTGCCTGGACCCTAAGTCGGGGTAATGAAAAACTGTTTTTT. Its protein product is CAWTLSRGNEKLFF.